What follows describes a single T cell receptor beta chain. Primers for the PCR totalled 60 Vbeta and 13 Jbeta. Repertoires were generated with immunoSEQ multiplex PCR, while TCRdb's copy carries only in-frame clones and drops some. The profile shows fewer than 250,000 clones, roughly 80% of them singletons. With 3 bases clipped from V and 5 bases from J, the junction kept 5 bases outside the gene matches. Germline CDR1 SGHVS, CDR2 FQNEAQ. The CDR3 contains 15 residues. This record comes from a study of cytomegalovirus exposure and HLA in healthy donors. The sequence came from a man under 40 in good health and CMV-seronegative. The specimen sequenced was PBMCs. This chain uses TRBV7-8 with TRBJ1-2; the match to TRBD1 covers 11 bases. In DNA form, the CDR3 reads TGTGCCAGCAGCTTCTACCGGGACAGGGGGTATGGCTACACCTTC. Translated: CASSFYRDRGYGYTF.